Following are 22 T cell receptor beta chains from one sample sequenced in a study of fetal regulatory T cell absence and autoimmunity. TCRdb keeps only in-frame clones here, not all; method: immunoSEQ multiplex PCR. The profile shows around 100,000 clones, 72% of them singletons. The sequencing sample was made of pancreas tissue. These receptors were collected from a male donor with IPEX syndrome.

This clone has just a few counts. This chain links TRBV13 with TRBJ2-7, with D possibly matching TRBD1 (5 bases). The CDR3 has 14 amino acids. Looked up from germline, CDR1 is PRHDT and CDR2 is FYEKMQ (reference sequence). V lost 2 bases and J 7 bases, leaving 15 bases between the germline ends. The CDR3, as DNA: TGTGCCAGCAGCTTACAGTCTGGGGCCAGGGAGCAGTACTTC. It is translated as CASSLQSGAREQYF.

The chain employs TRBV9 and TRBJ1-2; 7 positions agree with TRBD1. The CDR3 runs 17 residues. The V and J ends lost 0 bases and 3 bases, in that order; junction bases with no gene match: 11. Germline assignment: CDR1 SGDLS and CDR2 YYNGEE. The CDR3 region is CASSVDETGPFYYGYTF. CDR3 sequence (DNA): TGTGCCAGCAGCGTAGACGAGACAGGGCCTTTTTACTATGGCTACACCTTC.

The chain is built from TRBV7-2 and TRBJ1-1; D ambiguous. Between the trimmed V and J ends, which lost 5 bases and 5 bases, there was a span of 15 bases. The length of the CDR3 is 14 residues. Germline CDR1 and CDR2: SGHTA and FQGNSA. The CDR3 nucleotides are TGTGCCAGCAGCCAAGGCCTTCTCGGAACTGAAGCTTTCTTT. Translated: CASSQGLLGTEAFF.

DNA for the CDR3: TGCGCCAGCAGCCAGACTGTCACAGATACGCAGTATTTT. It encodes CASSQTVTDTQYF. This rearrangement joins TRBV4-1 to TRBJ2-3; D gene unclear. Looked up from germline, CDR1 is MGHRA and CDR2 is YSYEKL. The CDR3 contains 13 residues. Trimming took 3 bases from V and 2 from J, leaving 6 bases between them.

The chain links TRBV10-3 to TRBJ1-2, with D hard to call. This CDR3 has 16 residues. V was pared by 3 bases and J by 1 base, with 15 bases between. Germline V gene data show CDR1 as ENHRY and CDR2 as SYGVKD. The CDR3 sequence: CAISDYPRGGNYGYTF. DNA of the CDR3: TGTGCCATCAGTGACTACCCCAGAGGAGGTAACTATGGCTACACCTTC.

The chain employs TRBV7-9 and TRBJ1-6; weak D call: TRBD1 (5 bases). The ends were cut back, 11 bases at V and 8 bases at J, with 16 bases in the middle. CDR1 and CDR2 (germline): SEHNR, FQNEAQ (reference sequence). The CDR3 consists of 13 residues. The CDR3 reads CAWADTWDSPLHF. DNA of the CDR3: TGTGCCTGGGCGGACACCTGGGATTCACCCCTCCACTTT.

In DNA form, the CDR3 reads TGCGCCAGCAGCTTGGACGGGGCCATTGGAAACACCATATATTTT. It specifies CASSLDGAIGNTIYF. The rearrangement uses TRBV5-1 and TRBJ1-3; D possibly corresponds to TRBD1 (5 bases). V was trimmed by 0 bases and J by 3 bases, leaving 10 bases between them. This CDR3 spans 15 amino acids. Germline V lookup: CDR1 SGHRS, CDR2 YFSETQ. The complete variable domain, with remaining parts taken from reference TRBV5-1 and TRBJ1-3, reads KAGVTQTPRYLIKTRGQQVTLSCSPISGHRSVSWYQQTPGQGLQFLFEYFSETQRNKGNFPGRFSGRQFSNSRSEMNVSTLELGDSALYLCASSLDGAIGNTIYFGEGSWLTVV.

This clone was seen only a few times. Other DNA sequences from this sample encode an identical CDR3 as well. The chain uses TRBV7-9 and TRBJ2-7; TRBD1 matches at 7 bases. This CDR3 has 12 amino acids. Germline lookup yields CDR1 SEHNR and CDR2 FQNEAQ (reference sequence). Unmatched junction bases numbered 0, after V lost 1 base and J lost 6 bases. CDR3 protein: CASSLDRGEQYF. CDR3 DNA sequence: TGTGCCAGCAGCTTAGACAGGGGCGAGCAGTACTTC.

The rearrangement joins TRBV29-1 to TRBJ2-7; possible D gene TRBD1, 6 bases. Per germline, CDR1 SQVTM and CDR2 ANQGSEA. V lost 6 bases and J lost 2, with 14 bases in between. This CDR3 comprises 13 residues. The CDR3 nucleotides are TGCAGCGTCCATACAGGGATACCCTACGAGCAGTACTTC. This sequence encodes CSVHTGIPYEQYF.

This clone has only one observation. The chain recombines TRBV2 with TRBJ2-7; 11 bases line up with TRBD1. Germline CDR1 reads SNHLY; CDR2 reads FYNNEI. The CDR3 sequence is 17 residues long. Trimming cost V 7 bases and J 2 bases; bases outside gene matches: 13. This chain's CDR3 is CASNGKPGQGVTYEQYF. The CDR3 DNA follows: TGTGCCAGCAACGGAAAACCGGGACAGGGGGTTACCTACGAGCAGTACTTC.

This clone was seen just once. This chain uses TRBV30 with TRBJ1-1, with no clear D. Trimming took off 0 bases at V and 1 base at J, with 6 bases between the two ends. Looked up from germline, CDR1 is GTSNPN and CDR2 is SVGIG (reference sequence). The CDR3 is 13 amino acids. CDR3 in amino acids: CAWSVWGNTEAFF. DNA for the CDR3: TGTGCCTGGAGTGTATGGGGGAACACTGAAGCTTTCTTT.

The rearrangement joins TRBV7-6 to TRBJ2-1; TRBD2 aligns across 8 bases. Germline V lookup: CDR1 SGHVS, CDR2 FNYEAQ. V lost 6 bases and J lost 5; bases outside the gene matches: 6. This CDR3 contains 14 residues. CDR3 in DNA: TGTGCCAGCAGGGATAGCGGGGCCCACAATGAGCAGTTCTTC. It translates to CASRDSGAHNEQFF.

The chain couples TRBV5-1 to TRBJ2-2; 8 bases agree with TRBD2. The CDR3 loop spans 14 amino acids. Germline V lookup: CDR1 SGHRS, CDR2 YFSETQ. With V trimmed by 2 bases and J by 3 bases, 0 bases remained unmatched. DNA of the CDR3: TGCGCCAGCAGCTTACTAGCGGACACCGGGGAGCTGTTTTTT. Protein sequence: CASSLLADTGELFF. The entire variable domain, with the rest obtained from reference TRBV5-1 and TRBJ2-2, is as follows: KAGVTQTPRYLIKTRGQQVTLSCSPISGHRSVSWYQQTPGQGLQFLFEYFSETQRNKGNFPGRFSGRQFSNSRSEMNVSTLELGDSALYLCASSLLADTGELFFGEGSRLTVL.

CDR3 nucleotide sequence: TGTGCCAGCAGCGTTGCCCTCCGGGGGGCCCTCGAGCAGTACTTC. This sequence encodes CASSVALRGALEQYF. The V and J genes are TRBV9 and TRBJ2-7, with TRBD2 as a possible D gene (7 bases). The CDR3 sequence is 15 residues long. Germline CDR1 is SGDLS and CDR2 is YYNGEE. Trimming stripped 2 bases from V and 6 bases from J, with 18 bases between.

The V and J genes are TRBV5-1 and TRBJ2-7, with D possibly being TRBD2 (6 bases). Germline V lookup: CDR1 SGHRS, CDR2 YFSETQ. The CDR3 is 14 amino acids. Trimming removed 4 bases at V and 3 bases at J, with 14 bases between. Here the CDR3 reads CASSRDSLGYEQYF. For the CDR3, the DNA is TGCGCCAGCAGCCGGGACTCCCTCGGCTACGAGCAGTACTTC.

The chain links TRBV23-1 to TRBJ1-3; D is undetermined. TRBV23-1 is an open reading frame whose function is uncertain. V lost 2 bases and J lost 0, with 11 bases in between. The CDR3 has 16 residues. The CDR3 region has the DNA TGCGCCAGCAGTCAAGGACTGACGTCCTCTGGAAACACCATATATTTT. Protein sequence: CASSQGLTSSGNTIYF.

The rearrangement links TRBV4-2 to TRBJ2-5, with no clear D. Germline V CDR1 and CDR2: LGHNA, YNFKEQ. Trimming shortened V by 0 bases and J by 1 base, and 6 bases separated the two germline ends. CDR3 length equals 14 residues. The CDR3 bases are TGTGCCAGCAGCCAAGAGGGTAGCCAAGAGACCCAGTACTTC. Translating it yields CASSQEGSQETQYF.

In its sample, this clone was seen a few times. This chain connects TRBV6-5 to TRBJ2-7; TRBD1 might be the D (6 bases). CDR1 and CDR2 from the germline V gene are MNHEY and SVGAGI. The CDR3 extends over 12 amino acids. The V end was cut by 4 bases, the J end by 3 bases, with 7 bases between. Here the CDR3 reads CASSLDSYEQYF. CDR3 DNA sequence: TGTGCCAGCAGTTTGGACAGCTACGAGCAGTACTTC.

This rearrangement joins TRBV6-5 to TRBJ1-2; maybe TRBD1 (6 bases). Germline loops: CDR1 MNHEY, CDR2 SVGAGI. CDR3 length: 14 amino acids. Trimming shortened V by 7 bases and J by 2 bases, and 14 bases separated the two germline ends. The CDR3 region is CASTRGGPNYGYTF. Written as DNA, the CDR3 is TGTGCCAGCACACGGGGGGGGCCCAACTATGGCTACACCTTC.

This clone was picked up one time. V gene TRBV30 combines with J gene TRBJ2-1; 14 bases are shared with TRBD2. V shed 4 bases and J 6 bases; nucleotides not matched to a gene: 5. This CDR3 has 15 residues. Germline CDR1 is GTSNPN and CDR2 is SVGIG (reference sequence). This CDR3 reads CAWTRLAGGSNEQFF. For the CDR3, the DNA is TGTGCCTGGACCCGACTAGCGGGAGGGAGCAATGAGCAGTTCTTC.

The genes are TRBV5-1 and TRBJ2-7; D possibly matches TRBD1 or TRBD2 (6 bases each). Germline CDR1 and CDR2: SGHRS and YFSETQ. The CDR3 runs to 12 residues. Between the trimmed V and J ends, which lost 5 bases and 3 bases, there was a span of 9 bases. CDR3 residues: CASREGDYEQYF. For the CDR3, the DNA is TGCGCCAGCAGGGAGGGGGACTACGAGCAGTACTTC.

CDR3 nucleotides: TGTGCCAGCACTTACGTTTCCAATGAGCAGTTCTTC. Amino acids: CASTYVSNEQFF. The chain recombines TRBV11-3 with TRBJ2-1, with D hard to call. The germline V gene has CDR1 SGHNT and CDR2 YENEEA. Trimming cost V 7 bases and J 6 bases, with 10 bases left between them. The CDR3 spans 12 residues.